The clone carrying this TCR beta chain was seen only once. This entry is derived from a study of blood T cell repertoires in COVID-19. Study as a whole: The samples span acute and convalescent COVID-19 from the United States, Italy and Spain. Nucleic acid was either cDNA or gDNA, and it came from T cells, B-cell-depleted T cells, or PBMCs.

Under the authors' procedure: How many nucleated cells were present was estimated from reference gene primer amplification. Using immunoSEQ multiplex PCR, the repertoire was profiled, and TCRdb retains in-frame clones only, with some absent. V, J and clone size were drawn from that table, and D and trimming were deduced from the DNA. Among some 290,000 clones listed, 85% to 90% were seen once. One Seattle source followed patients from active infection through their disease course. The receptor was derived from a woman between 35 and 50 years old with COVID-19, enrolled during active disease. Material: peripheral blood.

CDR3 loop: CASSLNRGDNEKLFF. In DNA, the CDR3 is TGCGCCAGCAGCCTTAACAGGGGGGATAATGAAAAACTGTTTTTT. V and J are TRBV5-1 and TRBJ1-4, with 8 bases lining up with TRBD1. The CDR3 consists of 15 residues. V was pared by 4 bases and J by 4 bases, with 6 bases of the junction left unmatched. The germline CDR1 and CDR2 sequences are SGHRS and YFSETQ.